The 31 T cell receptor beta chains below come from one sample, sequenced in a study of T cell repertoires in aging, cancer and after chemotherapy. Multiplex touch-down PCR with TRB-A/B primers amplified rearranged V-D-J TRB sequences. TCRdb reanalysed the multiplex PCR reads using MiXCR and keeps one entry per CDR3 protein. The sample lists 2,000 or so distinct CDR3 sequences; approximately 15% were seen once. TCR beta rearrangements were amplified from peripheral blood genomic DNA. Sequenced: blood. The receptor source for this set is a human donor with a solid tumor.

By sample share, this clonotype is medium-sized. V gene TRBV19 combines with J gene TRBJ1-2, with D unclear. V was clipped by 3 bases and J by 2 bases, with 7 bases between them. Germline CDR1 and CDR2: LNHDA and SQIVND (reference sequence). The CDR3 sequence is 13 residues long. The CDR3 sequence is CASSMKLNYGYTF. CDR3 bases: TGTGCCAGTAGTATGAAACTCAACTATGGCTACACCTTC.

This clonotype is medium-sized within its sample. This chain connects TRBV27 to TRBJ2-3; 7 bases match TRBD1. The V gene end was trimmed by 1 base and the J gene end by 4 bases; junction bases not matched to a gene: 5. The CDR3 is 15 residues long. Germline V gene sequence: CDR1 MNHEY, CDR2 SMNVEV (reference sequence). The CDR3 DNA sequence: TGTGCCAGCAGTTTATACAGGGGTCTGGCAGATACGCAGTATTTT. This gives the protein CASSLYRGLADTQYF.

In the case of this clonotype: With a much larger clone just one base away, this may be a read error. The chain recombines TRBV20-1 with TRBJ2-4, with no clear D. Germline CDR1 reads DFQATT; CDR2 reads SNEGSKA (reference sequence). This CDR3 region has 14 residues. The CDR3 here is CSARGQVGKNTQYF. CDR3 DNA: TGCAGTGCTAGAGGTCAGGTGGGCAAAAACACTCAGTACTTC.

This clonotype is large by share. The V gene is TRBV27, the J gene TRBJ2-7; no firm D call. The CDR3 totals 14 residues. The germline gives CDR1 MNHEY, CDR2 SMNVEV (reference sequence). The V gene lost 5 bases and the J gene lost 3 bases, with 14 bases spanning the gap. The CDR3 loop is CASSPGGKIYEQYF. The CDR3 DNA reads TGTGCCAGCAGTCCCGGTGGCAAGATCTACGAGCAGTACTTC.

This clonotype qualifies as medium-sized (0.01 to 0.1%). DNA for the CDR3: TGTGCCAGCAGGACGACGAAGGATCTTAGCGGGAAAGTTCCAGATACGCAGTATTTT. Protein product: CASRTTKDLSGKVPDTQYF. The rearrangement links TRBV11-2 to TRBJ2-3; 8 positions agree with TRBD2. Unmatched junction bases numbered 21, after V lost 6 bases and J lost 4 bases. This CDR3 region has 19 residues. Per the germline V gene, CDR1 is SGHAT and CDR2 is FQNNGV.

This clonotype showed up just a few times. V usage is TRBV20-1 and J usage is TRBJ2-7; 12 bases line up with TRBD2. The germline V gene encodes CDR1 DFQATT and CDR2 SNEGSKA (reference sequence). J lost 3 bases, V lost 0 bases, and 9 bases had no gene match. The CDR3 runs 17 residues. The CDR3 is CSARDRVTSGSFYEQYF. The CDR3 bases are TGCAGTGCTAGAGATCGGGTGACTAGCGGGAGTTTCTACGAGCAGTACTTC.

Sample share makes this clonotype large. The rearrangement uses TRBV27 and TRBJ1-2; no firm D call. This CDR3 spans 13 amino acids. Looked up from germline, CDR1 is MNHEY and CDR2 is SMNVEV (reference sequence). The V end was cut by 5 bases, the J end by 0 bases, with 7 bases between. The CDR3 nucleotides are TGTGCCAGCAGTGAAGCTTCTAACTATGGCTACACCTTC. Amino acids: CASSEASNYGYTF.

The gene calls are TRBV28 and TRBJ1-2; D remains ambiguous. The CDR3 is 12 residues long. V was cut by 3 bases and J by 2 bases, with 4 bases left in between. The germline V gene encodes CDR1 MDHEN and CDR2 SYDVKM. As DNA, the CDR3 is TGTGCCAGCAGTTTGGGGAACTATGGCTACACCTTC. The encoded protein is CASSLGNYGYTF.

This clonotype is deemed medium-sized (0.01 to 0.1%). The chain employs TRBV20-1 and TRBJ2-7; TRBD2 matches at 7 bases. With 5 bases clipped from V and 4 bases from J, the junction kept 5 bases outside the gene matches. This CDR3 region has 12 residues. In germline, CDR1 is DFQATT, CDR2 SNEGSKA (reference sequence). This CDR3 reads CSASLGLYEQYF. In DNA, the CDR3 is TGCAGTGCTTCTCTGGGACTATACGAGCAGTACTTC.

In regard to this clonotype: A read error may be the cause here, since a much bigger clone is one base away. The genes are TRBV6-5 and TRBJ2-6; 9 bases match TRBD1. CDR3 length: 17 residues. Per the germline V gene, CDR1 is MNHEY and CDR2 is SVGAGI. V dropped 7 bases and J dropped 0; count of bases not matched to a gene: 7. The CDR3 nucleotides are TGTGCCAGCAACTCGGGACAGGGATACTCTGGGGCCAACGTCCTGACTTTC. Amino acid sequence: CASNSGQGYSGANVLTF.

CDR3: CASSPLTGGWETQYF. CDR3 sequence (DNA): TGTGCCAGCAGTCCGTTGACAGGGGGTTGGGAGACCCAGTACTTC. J is TRBJ2-5 and V is TRBV6-5; 9 positions agree with TRBD1. The CDR3 is made up of 15 amino acids. The germline V gene encodes CDR1 MNHEY and CDR2 SVGAGI. Trimming removed 5 bases from V and 5 bases from J; junction bases left unmatched: 9.

This chain joins TRBV30 and TRBJ2-5; maybe TRBD1 (5 bases). The V end was cut by 5 bases, the J end by 7 bases, with 11 bases between. The germline V gene encodes CDR1 GTSNPN and CDR2 SVGIG (reference sequence). CDR3 length: 11 amino acids. The CDR3 is CAWGSTGTQYF. Here the CDR3 DNA reads TGTGCCTGGGGTTCCACAGGGACCCAGTACTTC.

By sample share, this clonotype is medium-sized (0.01 to 0.1%). CDR3 residues: CASSSSGHSDDNEKLFF. For the CDR3, the DNA is TGTGCCAGCAGCTCTTCAGGGCACTCTGATGATAATGAAAAACTGTTTTTT. The V call is TRBV7-9, the J call TRBJ1-4; TRBD1 might be the D (5 bases). V was trimmed by 4 bases and J by 4 bases, leaving 19 bases between them. The CDR3 extends over 17 amino acids. Germline V gene data show CDR1 as SEHNR and CDR2 as FQNEAQ (reference sequence). Full variable domain (rest looked up from reference TRBV7-9 and TRBJ1-4): DTGVSQNPRHKITKRGQNVTFRCDPISEHNRLYWYRQTLGQGPEFLTYFQNEAQLEKSRLLSDRFSAERPKGSFSTLEIQRTEQGDSAMYLCASSSSGHSDDNEKLFFGSGTQLSVL.

By frequency in the sample, this clonotype is large. The chain carries TRBV6-5 and TRBJ2-7; D is unresolved. Germline assignment: CDR1 MNHEY and CDR2 SVGAGI. The V end lost 3 bases, the J end lost 6 bases, and 12 bases lay between the germline ends. This CDR3 has 13 amino acids. CDR3 residues: CASSYIKHGEQYF. The CDR3, as DNA: TGTGCCAGCAGTTATATCAAACACGGCGAGCAGTACTTC.

This sequence joins TRBV7-9 and TRBJ2-5; TRBD1 is a possible D gene (7 bases). Germline CDR1 reads SEHNR; CDR2 reads FQNEAQ (reference sequence). This CDR3 is built from 18 residues. With 3 bases removed from V and 5 bases from J, the gap between germline ends came to 25 bases. Written as DNA, the CDR3 is TGTGCCAGCAGCTTCTTGGAGCCAAGGAGGGGGCCTAGGGAGACCCAGTACTTC. This gives the protein CASSFLEPRRGPRETQYF.

The chain has TRBV3-1 and TRBJ2-3; D might be TRBD2 (7 bases). Germline CDR1 LGHDT, CDR2 YNNKEL (reference sequence). The CDR3 runs 16 residues. Trimming removed 0 bases at V and 4 bases at J, with 14 bases between. CDR3 residues: CASSQDTIGGADTQYF. Here the CDR3 DNA reads TGTGCCAGCAGCCAAGATACGATAGGGGGGGCAGATACGCAGTATTTT.

By sample share, this clonotype is large. This chain connects TRBV15 to TRBJ1-4; D call uncertain. V was pared by 0 bases and J by 0 bases, with 8 bases between. Germline-derived CDR1 and CDR2 are LNHNV and YYDKDF (reference sequence). The CDR3 consists of 16 residues. The CDR3 sequence is CATSRDAAATNEKLFF. As DNA, the CDR3 is TGTGCCACCAGCAGAGACGCCGCAGCAACTAATGAAAAACTGTTTTTT.

There are a few counts of this clonotype. V gene TRBV6-2 or TRBV6-3 combines with J gene TRBJ1-6, with TRBD1 matching 7 bases. The length of the CDR3 is 16 residues. CDR1 is MNHEY and CDR2 is SVGEGT in the germline V gene. After removal of 8 bases from V and 7 bases from J, the junction contained 14 bases not matched to a gene. This CDR3 is CASFTGTVTLNSPLHF. CDR3 nucleotides: TGTGCCAGCTTTACCGGGACAGTAACGCTCAATTCACCCCTCCACTTT.

By its share, this clonotype is medium-sized. The rearrangement links TRBV24-1 to TRBJ2-3; 10 positions match TRBD2. This CDR3 is built from 16 residues. The trim removed 0 bases at V and 1 base at J, leaving 0 bases unmatched. CDR1 and CDR2 (germline): KGHDR, SFDVKD. The CDR3 spells CATSDLGTSGTDTQYF. The DNA of the CDR3 is TGTGCCACCAGTGATTTGGGGACTAGCGGCACAGATACGCAGTATTTT.

This clonotype is medium-sized in the sample. The V gene is TRBV7-2, the J gene TRBJ1-2, with 8 positions matching TRBD1. Unmatched junction bases numbered 5, after V lost 1 base and J lost 4 bases. The V gene's germline CDR1 is SGHTA and CDR2 FQGNSA. CDR3 length: 15 amino acids. The CDR3 spells CASSLEGQGLYGYTF. The CDR3 bases are TGTGCCAGCAGCTTAGAAGGACAGGGACTCTATGGCTACACCTTC.

Details on this clonotype: A much bigger clone sits one base away, suggesting this may be a read error. The chain combines TRBV5-4 with TRBJ1-2; 10 bases fit TRBD1. This CDR3 contains 15 residues. Germline assignment: CDR1 SGHNT and CDR2 YYREEE (reference sequence). Trimming at V came to 4 bases and at J to 7 bases, leaving 10 bases not matched to a gene. The CDR3 loop is CASSGPGQGISGYTF. CDR3 in DNA: TGTGCCAGCAGCGGACCGGGACAGGGGATATCTGGCTACACCTTC.

This clonotype is medium-sized in the sample. The chain recombines TRBV10-1 with TRBJ1-1; D gene uncertain. Germline V gene data show CDR1 as WNHNN and CDR2 as SYGVQD (reference sequence). V gave up 7 bases and J gave up 1 base, with 4 bases separating them. This CDR3 comprises 11 residues. This CDR3 reads CASNKNTEAFF. The CDR3 DNA follows: TGCGCCAGCAATAAGAACACTGAAGCTTTCTTT.

By share of the sample, this clonotype is medium-sized. The chain employs TRBV6-2 or TRBV6-3 and TRBJ2-2, with 7 bases identical to TRBD1. The V segment lost 6 bases and the J segment 1 base; nucleotides outside the gene matches: 2. Germline values: CDR1 MNHEY, CDR2 SVGEGT. The CDR3 is 14 residues long. The CDR3 coding sequence is TGTGCCAGCAGAAGGACAGGGAACACCGGGGAGCTGTTTTTT. Translating it yields CASRRTGNTGELFF.

This clonotype has only one observation. A much larger clone is a single base away; this may be a read error. This chain connects TRBV11-2 to TRBJ2-3; weak D call: TRBD2 (5 bases). The germline V gene has CDR1 SGHAT and CDR2 FQNNGV. The germline V and J ends were trimmed by 0 bases and 6 bases, with 13 bases remaining between them. There are 15 residues in the CDR3. Here the CDR3 reads CASSLDLELVDTQYF. The DNA of the CDR3 is TGTGCCAGCAGCTTAGATTTGGAACTAGTGGATACGCAGTATTTT.

By share of the sample, this clonotype is medium-sized. This chain joins TRBV27 and TRBJ2-6; D is uncertain. Germline values: CDR1 MNHEY, CDR2 SMNVEV (reference sequence). V lost 8 bases and J 0 bases, leaving 8 bases between the germline ends. This CDR3 has 14 amino acids. The CDR3 DNA reads as TGTGCCAGCTCGTTAAGCTCTGGGGCCAACGTCCTGACTTTC. Its protein product is CASSLSSGANVLTF. Using reference TRBV27 and TRBJ2-6 for the parts outside the CDR3, the full variable domain is EAQVTQNPRYLITVTGKKLTVTCSQNMNHEYMSWYRQDPGLGLRQIYYSMNVEVTDKGDVPEGYKVSRKEKRNFPLILESPSPNQTSLYFCASSLSSGANVLTFGAGSRLTVL.

This sequence joins TRBV6-4 and TRBJ2-2; a possible D gene is TRBD1 (6 bases). With 6 bases removed from V and 4 bases from J, the gap between germline ends came to 12 bases. The CDR3 is made up of 14 amino acids. Germline V gives CDR1 MRHNA, CDR2 SNTAGT. The CDR3 DNA sequence: TGTGCCAGCAGCGAAGGGGGAGCCACCGGGGAGCTGTTTTTT. It yields the protein CASSEGGATGELFF.

The CDR3 sequence: CASSLVSGLVRETQYF. CDR3 in DNA: TGTGCCAGCAGCTTGGTCTCAGGACTAGTGCGAGAGACCCAGTACTTC. The V gene is TRBV5-4, the J gene TRBJ2-5; 7 nucleotides line up with TRBD2. This CDR3 region has 16 residues. The J segment lost 4 bases and the V segment lost 0 bases, leaving 9 bases of the junction unmatched. Germline CDR1 SGHNT, CDR2 YYREEE (reference sequence). Using reference TRBV5-4 and TRBJ2-5 for the parts outside the CDR3, the full variable domain is ETGVTQSPTHLIKTRGQQVTLRCSSQSGHNTVSWYQQALGQGPQFIFQYYREEENGRGNFPPRFSGLQFPNYSSELNVNALELDDSALYLCASSLVSGLVRETQYFGPGTRLLVL.

The gene calls are TRBV4-1 and TRBJ2-7; 11 bases fit TRBD2. Germline values: CDR1 MGHRA, CDR2 YSYEKL. After removal of 2 bases from V and 1 base from J, the junction contained 1 base not matched to a gene. CDR3 size: 15 residues. In DNA form, the CDR3 reads TGCGCCAGCAGCCAAACTAGCGGGGGATCCTACGAGCAGTACTTC. This gives the protein CASSQTSGGSYEQYF.

In this sample, this clonotype turned up a few times. This chain uses TRBV14 with TRBJ2-7; 9 bases align to TRBD2. Germline CDR1 and CDR2: SGHDN and FVKESK. The CDR3 has 13 amino acids. The V segment lost 3 bases and the J segment 10 bases; nucleotides outside the gene matches: 7. The CDR3 DNA reads TGTGCCAGCAGCCAGAAGATAGCGGGAGTCCAGTACTTC. Residues: CASSQKIAGVQYF.

By sample fraction, this clonotype is medium-sized (0.01 to 0.1%). The chain combines TRBV30 with TRBJ1-2, with 7 bases identical to TRBD1. V was pared by 2 bases and J by 8 bases, with 2 bases of the junction left unmatched. CDR3 length equals 11 residues. The germline CDR1 and CDR2 sequences are GTSNPN and SVGIG (reference sequence). This CDR3 is CAWSYRGGYTF. As DNA, the CDR3 is TGTGCCTGGAGTTACAGGGGCGGCTACACCTTC.

This clonotype is medium-sized within its sample. The chain employs TRBV6-5 and TRBJ2-7; 14 bases map to TRBD2. Germline V gene lookup returns CDR1 MNHEY and CDR2 SVGAGI. J lost 3 bases, V lost 3 bases, and 4 bases had no gene match. This CDR3 is built from 16 residues. CDR3 in DNA: TGTGCCAGCAGTTATTCAGGACTAGCGGGAGGCTACGAGCAGTACTTC. It translates to CASSYSGLAGGYEQYF.